This T cell receptor (beta chain) derives from a study of CD8 T cells in ankylosing spondylitis (dated by TCRdb to about 2017). Some background on the complete study: The study profiled T cell receptor beta repertoires in healthy donors and ankylosing spondylitis patients to find disease-linked TCR variants. The full study cohort comprised about 24 ankylosing spondylitis patients and about 110 healthy donors. Peripheral blood was sampled, and synovial fluid was also collected from ankylosing spondylitis patients.

This clonotype was counted a few times. Its antigen is not yet known. No base quality information exists; no much larger clone differs at one position. V is clipped by 6 bases and J by 3 bases, and the sequence between their germline boundaries is 6 bases long. CDR1 and CDR2 were assigned from the germline V gene (reference sequence) as LNHNV and YYDKDF. Its CDR3 holds 12 amino acids, cysteine through phenylalanine. The CDR3 DNA has 36 bases and is translated from base 1. The paper as a whole reports these results and caveats: The disease-linked clones had a CD8+ phenotype and were found at relatively low frequencies in peripheral blood. Significant enrichment of the disease-linked clones was reported in matched synovial fluid samples from ankylosing spondylitis patients. A TCR beta motif made up of several highly homologous amino acid variants appeared to be characteristic of blood from ankylosing spondylitis patients. Some TCR beta motif variants had previously been reported in synovial fluid and blood of reactive arthritis patients, which suggested common disease-initiation mechanisms.

The data were produced on an Illumina HiSeq 2500. Quantitative 5'-RACE with molecular barcodes was used to prepare TCR beta libraries. Turning to the authors' computational methods: A new computational method, built on a probabilistic model of VDJ rearrangement, was used to identify disease-linked TCR variants. The public reads were reanalyzed by TCRdb: fastp trimming at Q25, MiXCR alignment, in-frame beta chains only. One record per CDR3 amino acid sequence lists the most common genes and DNA. What appears here as the V and J calls and clone size reflects TCRdb's work, not the paper's. This sample holds about 360,000 distinct CDR3 sequences; 20% to 25% were observed only once. The ten most abundant clones make up around 13% of the sample.

This TCR was sampled from a male donor with ankylosing spondylitis or in good health (not recorded which). Sequenced input: blood, either unsorted or a sorted T cell fraction (not recorded which). The rearranged segments are TRBV15 and TRBJ1-5, with the identity of the D gene unclear. DNA sequence: TGTGCCACCAGACGGAACAATCAGCCCCAGCATTTT. Its protein is CATRRNNQPQHF.